This T cell receptor beta chain was profiled in a study of cytomegalovirus exposure and HLA in healthy donors. Turning to this clone: Its target is not known.

PCR primers comprised 60 Vbeta and 13 Jbeta primers. Generated by immunoSEQ multiplex PCR, the TCRdb table keeps only in-frame clones and is missing some. Found here are roughly 100,000 clones, 79% of them singletons; the top ten hold approximately 3.7%. Findings and caveats of the study: Among CMV-associated TCR beta chains, most appeared HLA-restricted in a later analysis.

This CDR3 has 13 amino acids. The germline gives CDR1 MGHDK, CDR2 SYGVNS. V was trimmed by 8 bases and J by 2 bases, leaving 10 bases between them. Whereas donors were nominally healthy upon sampling, unrecorded immune exposures were probable. Sequencing input: PBMCs. This rearrangement joins TRBV25-1 to TRBJ2-1; D remains unclear. The origin of this receptor is a man between 45 and 60 years old in good health and CMV-seropositive. CDR3 region: CASVSTPYNEQFF. DNA of the CDR3: TGTGCCAGCGTCTCTACTCCCTACAATGAGCAGTTCTTC.